Listed below are T cell receptor beta chains from one sample, sequenced in a study of cytomegalovirus exposure and HLA in healthy donors. Repertoires were generated with immunoSEQ multiplex PCR, while TCRdb's copy carries only in-frame clones and drops some. The data hold about 150,000 clones, with roughly 77% observed a single time. The sample consisted of PBMCs. These receptors originate from a male donor in good health and CMV-seronegative. The CDR3 runs from the conserved cysteine through the conserved F or W. D genes are given only for firm matches.

V gene | CDR3 length | D gene | CDR3 protein
TRBV5-1 | 18 | - | CASSSYPTGNAGANVLTF
TRBV5-1 | 15 | - | CASSRGQGGNYEQYF
TRBV6-5 | 13 | - | CASRPGYNQPQHF
TRBV5-1 | 15 | - | CASSLGQGSVNIQYF
TRBV27 | 14 | - | CASRSTGTGNTIYF
TRBV4-3 | 18 | - | CASSQDLMRGSSYNEQFF
TRBV2 | 14 | - | CASRFWTVRTEAFF
TRBV9 | 14 | - | CASSGQTSFGEQFF
TRBV6-6 | 16 | TRBD2 | CASSYSGGSGANVLTF
TRBV4-2 | 14 | - | CASSQDRSRNEQFF
TRBV15 | 15 | TRBD1 | CATSRDLGQRTEAFF
TRBV19 | 14 | TRBD1 | CASSIGRGSYGYTF
TRBV6-5 | 14 | - | CASSPPTRSYEQYF
TRBV21-1 | 19 | - | CASSKEGGGASLAKNIQYF
TRBV7-2 | 19 | TRBD2 | CASSLAMGLAGGNTGELFF
TRBV18 | 13 | TRBD1 | CASSTGGRTEAFF
TRBV19 | 14 | - | CASSIGGSGNTIYF
TRBV5-4 | 14 | TRBD1 | CASSDRGDSYEQYF
TRBV5-1 | 15 | - | CASSLGSVSTDTQYF
TRBV6-5 | 13 | TRBD1 | CASRQGAYYEQYF
TRBV18 | 13 | - | CASSQGLKETQYF
TRBV9 | 15 | - | CASSASGGTSYEQYF
TRBV6-5 | 14 | - | CASRTGFSNQPQHF
TRBV18 | 13 | - | CASSPGQIYEQYF
TRBV19 | 13 | TRBD1 | CASKGTGEDTQYF
TRBV11-2 | 14 | - | CASSLDGGATEAFF
TRBV11-2 | 12 | - | CASSSTAYEQYF
TRBV9 | 16 | - | CASSVAQGALRDTQYF
TRBV6-1 | 15 | - | CASSEIGRLNEKLFF
TRBV2 | 13 | TRBD1 | CASSGQVRKPQHF
TRBV5-4 | 15 | - | CASSARPGELYEQYF
TRBV6-5 | 15 | TRBD1 | CASSYGGQNNQPQHF
TRBV7-9 | 15 | TRBD1 | CASSLAQGADYGYTF
TRBV7-2 | 16 | TRBD1 | CASSLQGARGTGELFF
TRBV19 | 13 | - | CASSALGNQPQHF
TRBV27 | 14 | - | CASSLSPGGAGYTF
TRBV5-8 | 13 | - | CASSTGQLSEQYF
TRBV9 | 13 | TRBD1 | CASSADRVHGYTF
TRBV6-1 | 15 | TRBD1 | CASSNMDRGNTEAFF
TRBV14 | 16 | - | CASSQLGGASSYEQYF
TRBV4-1 | 14 | TRBD2 | CASSQGRGSYEQYF
TRBV11-2 | 16 | TRBD2 | CASSSSLRAGLETQYF
TRBV2 | 15 | - | CASTYWRSSNYGYTF
TRBV6-1 | 12 | - | CASSEATDSSTF
TRBV5-1 | 13 | TRBD1 | CASSLQGDYGYTF
TRBV29-1 | 16 | - | CSVEFGETGTTYEQYF
TRBV7-4 | 14 | - | CASSLIAEYNEQFF
TRBV4-1 | 17 | TRBD2 | CASSQDRAGGFTGELFF
TRBV27 | 14 | - | CASSNLDSRNEQFF
TRBV5-1 | 15 | - | CASSLGSGGTYEQYF
TRBV15 | 13 | - | CATSRDSSYEQYF
TRBV6-6 | 14 | TRBD1 | CASSYGTGRSPLHF
TRBV30 | 13 | - | CAWFPEGKNIQYF
TRBV7-8 | 17 | - | CASSYWAGDISGNTIYF
TRBV5-1 | 13 | TRBD1 | CASSIGTDTGYTF
TRBV7-2 | 15 | - | CASSPTPSGRNEQYF
TRBV18 | 19 | TRBD2 | CASSPLPSGGPNSYNEQFF
TRBV19 | 16 | TRBD2 | CASSIGRGLAKNIQYF
TRBV30 | 13 | TRBD1 | CAWSLGQHPAVTF
TRBV5-5 | 15 | TRBD1 | CASSVRTGGNQPQHF